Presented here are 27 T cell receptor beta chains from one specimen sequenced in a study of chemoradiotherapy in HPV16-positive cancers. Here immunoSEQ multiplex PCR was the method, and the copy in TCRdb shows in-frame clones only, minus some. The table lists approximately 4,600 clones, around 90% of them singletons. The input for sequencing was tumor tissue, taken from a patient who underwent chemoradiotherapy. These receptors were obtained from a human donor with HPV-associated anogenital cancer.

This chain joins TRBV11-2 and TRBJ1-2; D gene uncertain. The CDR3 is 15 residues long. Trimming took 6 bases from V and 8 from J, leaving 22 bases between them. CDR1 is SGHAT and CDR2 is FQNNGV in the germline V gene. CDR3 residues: CASRSIRHPSDGYTF. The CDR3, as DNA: TGTGCCAGCAGGTCTATCAGACACCCTTCCGACGGCTACACCTTC.

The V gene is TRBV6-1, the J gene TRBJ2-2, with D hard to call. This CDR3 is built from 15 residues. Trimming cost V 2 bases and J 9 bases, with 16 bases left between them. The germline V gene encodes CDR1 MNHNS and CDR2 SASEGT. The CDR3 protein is CASSERIDRARELFF. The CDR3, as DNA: TGTGCCAGCAGTGAACGGATAGACCGGGCCAGGGAGCTGTTTTTT.

CDR3 coding DNA: TGTGCCAGCGGGACTAGCGGAGGGGACAATGAGCAGTTCTTC. Its translation is CASGTSGGDNEQFF. The V call is TRBV2, the J call TRBJ2-1; 11 positions match TRBD2. Germline loops: CDR1 SNHLY, CDR2 FYNNEI. This CDR3 contains 14 residues. J gave up 5 bases and V 8 bases, and 5 bases lay outside the gene matches.

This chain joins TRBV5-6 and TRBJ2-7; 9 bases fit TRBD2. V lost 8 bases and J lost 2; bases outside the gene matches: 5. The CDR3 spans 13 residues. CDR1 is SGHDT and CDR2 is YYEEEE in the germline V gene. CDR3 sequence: CASTTSGTYEQYF. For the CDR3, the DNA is TGTGCCAGTACGACTAGCGGCACCTACGAGCAGTACTTC.

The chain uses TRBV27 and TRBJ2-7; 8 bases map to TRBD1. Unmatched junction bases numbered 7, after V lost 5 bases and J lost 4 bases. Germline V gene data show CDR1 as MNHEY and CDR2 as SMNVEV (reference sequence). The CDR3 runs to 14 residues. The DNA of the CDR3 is TGTGCCAGCAGTATCAGACAGGGGTCGTACGAGCAGTACTTC. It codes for CASSIRQGSYEQYF.

CDR3 sequence reads: CASSLLRPPYEQYV. The CDR3 coding sequence is TGTGCCAGCAGTTTATTGAGGCCCCCCTACGAGCAGTACGTC. The chain is built from TRBV28 and TRBJ2-7; no clear D gene. Germline CDR1 MDHEN, CDR2 SYDVKM. The CDR3 is 14 residues long. V was trimmed by 1 base and J by 2 bases, leaving 9 bases between them.

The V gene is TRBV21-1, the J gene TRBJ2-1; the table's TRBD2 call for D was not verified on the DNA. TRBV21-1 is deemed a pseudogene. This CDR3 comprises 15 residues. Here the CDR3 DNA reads TGTGCCAGCAGCCGGACTGACAAGAGCTACAATGAGCAGTTCTTC. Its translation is CASSRTDKSYNEQFF.

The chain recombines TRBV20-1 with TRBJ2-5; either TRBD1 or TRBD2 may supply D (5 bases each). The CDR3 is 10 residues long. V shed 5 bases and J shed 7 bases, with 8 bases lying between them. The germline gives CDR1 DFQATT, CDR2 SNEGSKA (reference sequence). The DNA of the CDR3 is TGCAGTGCTCCGAGGGGGACCCAGTACTTC. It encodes CSAPRGTQYF.

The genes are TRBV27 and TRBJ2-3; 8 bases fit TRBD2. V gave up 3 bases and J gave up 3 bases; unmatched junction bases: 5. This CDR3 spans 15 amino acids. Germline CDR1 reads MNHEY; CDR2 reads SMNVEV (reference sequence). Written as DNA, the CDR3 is TGTGCCAGCAGTTTTAGACTAGCGCAGACAGATACGCAGTATTTT. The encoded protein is CASSFRLAQTDTQYF.

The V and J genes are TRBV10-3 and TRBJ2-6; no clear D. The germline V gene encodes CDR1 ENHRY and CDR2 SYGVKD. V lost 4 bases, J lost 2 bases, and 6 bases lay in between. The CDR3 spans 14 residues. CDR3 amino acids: CAISGWTGANVLTF. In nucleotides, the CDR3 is TGTGCCATCAGTGGTTGGACTGGGGCCAACGTCCTGACTTTC.

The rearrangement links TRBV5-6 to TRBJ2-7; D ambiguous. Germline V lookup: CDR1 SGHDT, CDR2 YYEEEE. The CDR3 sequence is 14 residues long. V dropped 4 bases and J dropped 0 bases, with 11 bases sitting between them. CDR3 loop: CASSLGHHSYEQYF. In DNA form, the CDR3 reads TGTGCCAGCAGCCTCGGGCACCACTCCTACGAGCAGTACTTC. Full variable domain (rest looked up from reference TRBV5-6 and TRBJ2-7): DAGVTQSPTHLIKTRGQQVTLRCSPKSGHDTVSWYQQALGQGPQFIFQYYEEEERQRGNFPDRFSGHQFPNYSSELNVNALLLGDSALYLCASSLGHHSYEQYFGPGTRLTVT.

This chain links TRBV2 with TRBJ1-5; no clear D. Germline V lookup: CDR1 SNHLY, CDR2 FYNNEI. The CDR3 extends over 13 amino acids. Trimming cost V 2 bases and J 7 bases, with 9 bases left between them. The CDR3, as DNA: TGTGCCAGCAGTGAAAGTCCAGGACAGCCCCAGCATTTT. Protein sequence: CASSESPGQPQHF.

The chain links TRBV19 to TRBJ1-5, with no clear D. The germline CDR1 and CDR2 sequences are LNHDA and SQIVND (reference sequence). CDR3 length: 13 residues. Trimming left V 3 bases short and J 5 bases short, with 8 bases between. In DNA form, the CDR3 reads TGTGCCAGTAGTATGTCAGTCGATCAGCCCCAGCATTTT. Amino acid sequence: CASSMSVDQPQHF.

The CDR3 bases are TGTGCCAGCAGTGAAGGGCGGTCAGGGGGCGACGAGCAGTACGTC. Translation gives CASSEGRSGGDEQYV. The rearrangement links TRBV2 to TRBJ2-7; 8 bases agree with TRBD1. The CDR3 contains 15 residues. Germline V gene data show CDR1 as SNHLY and CDR2 as FYNNEI. Trimming cost V 1 base and J 5 bases; bases outside gene matches: 7.

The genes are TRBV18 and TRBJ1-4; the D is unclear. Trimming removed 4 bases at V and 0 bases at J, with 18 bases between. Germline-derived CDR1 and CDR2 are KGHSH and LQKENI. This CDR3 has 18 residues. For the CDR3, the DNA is TGTGCCAGCTCACAGTACGTCTCAATTGGCACAACTAATGAAAAACTGTTTTTT. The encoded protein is CASSQYVSIGTTNEKLFF.

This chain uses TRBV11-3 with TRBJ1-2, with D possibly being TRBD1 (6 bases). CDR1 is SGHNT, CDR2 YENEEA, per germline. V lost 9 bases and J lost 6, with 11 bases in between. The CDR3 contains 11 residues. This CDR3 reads CARTTGNGYTF. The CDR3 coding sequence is TGTGCCAGGACAACAGGGAATGGCTACACCTTC. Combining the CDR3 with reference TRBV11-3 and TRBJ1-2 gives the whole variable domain EAGVVQSPRYKIIEKKQPVAFWCNPISGHNTLYWYLQNLGQGPELLIRYENEEAVDDSQLPKDRFSAERLKGVDSTLKIQPAELGDSAVYLCARTTGNGYTFGSGTRLTVV.

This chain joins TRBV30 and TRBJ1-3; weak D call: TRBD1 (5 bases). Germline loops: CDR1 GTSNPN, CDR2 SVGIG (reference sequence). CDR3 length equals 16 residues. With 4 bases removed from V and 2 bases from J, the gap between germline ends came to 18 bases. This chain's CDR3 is CAWKPQRGAAGNTIYF. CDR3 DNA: TGTGCCTGGAAACCCCAGCGCGGGGCCGCTGGAAACACCATATATTTT.

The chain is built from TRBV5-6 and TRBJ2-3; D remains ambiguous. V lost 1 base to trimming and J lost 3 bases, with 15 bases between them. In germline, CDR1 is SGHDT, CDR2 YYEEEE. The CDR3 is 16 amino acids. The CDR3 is CASSLYYLFPTDTQYF. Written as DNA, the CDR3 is TGTGCCAGCAGCTTGTACTACCTCTTTCCGACAGATACGCAGTATTTT.

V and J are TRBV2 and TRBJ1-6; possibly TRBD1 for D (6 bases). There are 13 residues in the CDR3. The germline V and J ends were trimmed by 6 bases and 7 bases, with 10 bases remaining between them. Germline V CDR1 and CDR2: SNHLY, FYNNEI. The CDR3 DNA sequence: TGTGCCAGCAGGACAGGTGAAAATTCACCCCTCCACTTT. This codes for CASRTGENSPLHF.

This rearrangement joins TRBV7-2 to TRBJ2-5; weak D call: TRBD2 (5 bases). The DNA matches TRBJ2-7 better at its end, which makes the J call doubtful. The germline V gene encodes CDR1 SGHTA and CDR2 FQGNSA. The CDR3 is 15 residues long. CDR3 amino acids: CASSFSRVGSGEQYF. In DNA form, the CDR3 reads TGTGCCAGCAGCTTTTCGAGGGTGGGGTCTGGCGAGCAGTACTTC.

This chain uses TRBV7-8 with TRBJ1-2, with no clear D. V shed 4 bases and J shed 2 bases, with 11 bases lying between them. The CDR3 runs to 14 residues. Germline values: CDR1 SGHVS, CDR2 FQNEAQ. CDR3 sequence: CASSSGLENYGYTF. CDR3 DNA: TGTGCCAGCAGCTCGGGCCTGGAGAACTATGGCTACACCTTC.

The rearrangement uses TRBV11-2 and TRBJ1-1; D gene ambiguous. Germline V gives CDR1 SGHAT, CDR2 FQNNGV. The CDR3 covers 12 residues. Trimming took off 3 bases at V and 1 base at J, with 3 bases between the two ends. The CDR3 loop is CASSLTNTEAFF. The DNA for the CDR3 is TGTGCCAGCAGCTTGACGAACACTGAAGCTTTCTTT. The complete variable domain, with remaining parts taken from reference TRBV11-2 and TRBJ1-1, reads EAGVAQSPRYKIIEKRQSVAFWCNPISGHATLYWYQQILGQGPKLLIQFQNNGVVDDSQLPKDRFSAERLKGVDSTLKIQPAKLEDSAVYLCASSLTNTEAFFGQGTRLTVV.

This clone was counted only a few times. In nucleotides, the CDR3 is TGTGCCAGCTCACCTAGACAGGTTAACACCGGGGAGCTGTTTTTT. This encodes CASSPRQVNTGELFF. The chain combines TRBV18 with TRBJ2-2; weak D call: TRBD1 (6 bases). The V end was cut by 3 bases, the J end by 2 bases, with 10 bases between. The CDR3 has 15 amino acids. Germline loops: CDR1 KGHSH, CDR2 LQKENI.

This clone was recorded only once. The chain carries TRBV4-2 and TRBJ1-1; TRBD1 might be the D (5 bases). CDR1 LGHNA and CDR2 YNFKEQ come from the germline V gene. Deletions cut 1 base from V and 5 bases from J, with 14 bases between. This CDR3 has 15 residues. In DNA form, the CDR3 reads TGTGCCAGCAGCCAAGGGGACCGAGCCGCGACTGAAGCTTTCTTT. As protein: CASSQGDRAATEAFF.

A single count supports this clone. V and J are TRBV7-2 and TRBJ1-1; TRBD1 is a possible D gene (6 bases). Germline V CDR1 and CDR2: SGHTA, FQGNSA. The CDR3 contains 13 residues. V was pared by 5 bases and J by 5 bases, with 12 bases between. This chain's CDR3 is CASSGGRRTEAFF. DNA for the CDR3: TGTGCCAGCAGCGGGGGCAGAAGGACTGAAGCTTTCTTT.

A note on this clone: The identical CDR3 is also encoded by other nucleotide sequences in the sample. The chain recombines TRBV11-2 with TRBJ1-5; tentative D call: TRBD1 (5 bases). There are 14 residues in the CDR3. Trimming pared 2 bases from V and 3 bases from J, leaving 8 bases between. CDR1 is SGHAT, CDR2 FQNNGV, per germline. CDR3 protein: CASSLQGDNQPQHF. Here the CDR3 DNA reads TGTGCCAGCAGCTTACAGGGAGACAATCAGCCCCAGCATTTT. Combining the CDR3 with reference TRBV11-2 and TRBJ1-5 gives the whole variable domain EAGVAQSPRYKIIEKRQSVAFWCNPISGHATLYWYQQILGQGPKLLIQFQNNGVVDDSQLPKDRFSAERLKGVDSTLKIQPAKLEDSAVYLCASSLQGDNQPQHFGDGTRLSIL.

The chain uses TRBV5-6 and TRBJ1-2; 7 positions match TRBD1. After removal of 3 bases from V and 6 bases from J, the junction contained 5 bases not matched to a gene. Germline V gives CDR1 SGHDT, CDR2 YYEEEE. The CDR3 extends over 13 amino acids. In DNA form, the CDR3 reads TGTGCCAGCAGCTGGGGGGGACAGAATGGCTACACCTTC. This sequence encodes CASSWGGQNGYTF.